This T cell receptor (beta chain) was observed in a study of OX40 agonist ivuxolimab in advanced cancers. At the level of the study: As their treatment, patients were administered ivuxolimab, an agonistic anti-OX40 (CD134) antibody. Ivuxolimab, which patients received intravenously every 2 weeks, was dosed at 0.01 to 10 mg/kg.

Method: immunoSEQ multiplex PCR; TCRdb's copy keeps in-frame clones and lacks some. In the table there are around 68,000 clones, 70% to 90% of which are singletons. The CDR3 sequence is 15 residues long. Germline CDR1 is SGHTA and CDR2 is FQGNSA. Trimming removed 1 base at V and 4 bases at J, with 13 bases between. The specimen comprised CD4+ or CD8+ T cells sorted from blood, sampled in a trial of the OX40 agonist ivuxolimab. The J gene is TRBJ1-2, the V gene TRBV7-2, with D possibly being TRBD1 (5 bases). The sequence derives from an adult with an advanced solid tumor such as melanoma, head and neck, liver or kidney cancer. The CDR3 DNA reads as TGTGCCAGCAGCTTAGAAAGGACAACCAGCTATGGCTACACCTTC. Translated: CASSLERTTSYGYTF.